One and the same sample provided the 22 T cell receptor beta chains below, sequenced in a study of blood T cell repertoires in COVID-19. The assay was immunoSEQ multiplex PCR, and TCRdb's table has in-frame clones only and misses some. The profile shows about 220,000 clones, 84% of them singletons. Sequencing used peripheral blood. The receptors were gathered from a man aged 50 to 60 with active or convalescent COVID-19.

This clone occurred a few times. The chain links TRBV24-1 to TRBJ2-5; maybe TRBD1 (7 bases). Germline lookup yields CDR1 KGHDR and CDR2 SFDVKD. The CDR3 has 15 residues. The V gene lost 4 bases and the J gene lost 4 bases, with 15 bases spanning the gap. The CDR3 loop reads CATSDPRQGGETQYF. The CDR3 region has the DNA TGTGCCACCAGTGACCCGCGGCAGGGGGGAGAGACCCAGTACTTC.

The chain employs TRBV5-5 and TRBJ1-2; D remains unclear. In germline, CDR1 is SGHKS, CDR2 YYEKEE (reference sequence). This CDR3 comprises 15 residues. Trimming took off 0 bases at V and 0 bases at J, with 9 bases between the two ends. CDR3 bases: TGTGCCAGCAGCTTGGCCAGGACTCCTAACTATGGCTACACCTTC. It yields the protein CASSLARTPNYGYTF.

The chain combines TRBV7-8 with TRBJ1-6; D call uncertain. The CDR3 has 13 amino acids. V lost 3 bases and J 8 bases, leaving 8 bases between the germline ends. Germline CDR1 is SGHVS and CDR2 is FQNEAQ. The CDR3 spells CASSLTWDSPLHF. CDR3 sequence (DNA): TGTGCCAGCAGCTTGACATGGGATTCACCCCTCCACTTT.

V and J are TRBV14 and TRBJ1-6; D uncertain. The CDR3 spans 17 residues. Between the trimmed V and J ends, which lost 0 bases and 0 bases, there was a span of 9 bases. Germline CDR1 SGHDN, CDR2 FVKESK. The CDR3 coding sequence is TGTGCCAGCAGCCAAGATCCGCGGAGCTCCTATAATTCACCCCTCCACTTT. Encoded protein: CASSQDPRSSYNSPLHF.

This chain connects TRBV7-3 to TRBJ2-3, with 8 bases aligning to TRBD2. V was clipped by 2 bases and J by 2 bases; unmatched bases: 9. Germline V gives CDR1 SGHTA, CDR2 FQGTGA. The CDR3 loop spans 17 amino acids. The CDR3 loop reads CASSLAGGIGVTDTQYF. The CDR3 nucleotides are TGTGCCAGCAGCTTAGCGGGGGGTATAGGGGTCACAGATACGCAGTATTTT. Based on the CDR3 plus reference TRBV7-3 and TRBJ2-3, the full variable domain is GAGVSQTPSNKVTEKGKYVELRCDPISGHTALYWYRQSLGQGPEFLIYFQGTGAADDSGLPNDRFFAVRPEGSVSTLKIQRTERGDSAVYLCASSLAGGIGVTDTQYFGPGTRLTVL.

V is TRBV19 and J is TRBJ2-2; D might be TRBD1 (6 bases). V lost 1 base and J lost 4, with 10 bases in between. This CDR3 is 15 amino acids long. Germline V lookup: CDR1 LNHDA, CDR2 SQIVND (reference sequence). CDR3 residues: CASSIGGRLTGELFF. The CDR3 DNA sequence: TGTGCCAGTAGTATAGGGGGGCGCCTCACCGGGGAGCTGTTTTTT.

This clone was observed a few times. This chain links TRBV2 with TRBJ2-7, with 7 bases that match TRBD2. Germline V gene sequence: CDR1 SNHLY, CDR2 FYNNEI. The CDR3 is 17 amino acids. The junction had 16 bases not matched to a gene; V was cut back by 3 bases and J by 5 bases. The CDR3 protein is CASSDWRAGDTPDEQYF. The CDR3 DNA reads TGTGCCAGCAGTGATTGGAGGGCGGGAGACACCCCCGACGAGCAGTACTTC.

The chain combines TRBV20-1 with TRBJ2-1; D is ambiguous. The V end lost 0 bases, the J end lost 14 bases, and 11 bases lay between the germline ends. This CDR3 contains 11 residues. Germline loops: CDR1 DFQATT, CDR2 SNEGSKA (reference sequence). This chain's CDR3 is CSARDGALEFF. CDR3 coding DNA: TGCAGTGCTAGAGATGGTGCACTTGAGTTCTTC.

Note on this clone: One end of the junction is discordant with germline, which a read error may explain. The chain is built from TRBV2 and TRBJ1-2; D gene unclear. The germline V gene encodes CDR1 SNHLY and CDR2 FYNNEI. The CDR3 extends over 12 amino acids. The CDR3 DNA follows: TGTGCCAGCAGGGAAGGCGGAGCTGGCTACACCTTC. Its translation: CASREGGAGYTF. The entire variable domain, with the rest obtained from reference TRBV2 and TRBJ1-2, is as follows: EPEVTQTPSHQVTQMGQEVILRCVPISNHLYFYWYRQILGQKVEFLVSFYNNEISEKSEIFDDQFSVERPDGSNFTLKIRSTKLEDSAMYFCASREGGAGYTFGSGTRLTVV.

CDR3 nucleotides: TGTGCCACCAGTGATATAAACAGGGAGGGCCAAGAGACCCAGTACTTC. This encodes CATSDINREGQETQYF. V is TRBV24-1 and J is TRBJ2-5, with a tentative D call TRBD2 (7 bases). The CDR3 is 16 residues long. Germline V gene data show CDR1 as KGHDR and CDR2 as SFDVKD. With 3 bases removed from V and 1 base from J, the gap between germline ends came to 14 bases.

The chain couples TRBV6-5 to TRBJ2-1; TRBD2 is a possible D gene (6 bases). V shed 3 bases and J shed 8 bases, with 17 bases lying between them. Germline V gene data show CDR1 as MNHEY and CDR2 as SVGAGI. The CDR3 length is 15 residues. In DNA form, the CDR3 reads TGTGCCAGCAGTTATAGCGGAGCTAGGGCCCATGAGCAGTTCTTC. Translated, it gives CASSYSGARAHEQFF.

This rearrangement joins TRBV7-3 to TRBJ2-2; D may be TRBD1 (5 bases). The V and J ends lost 4 bases and 3 bases respectively, with 15 bases between them. CDR3 length: 16 residues. Germline V lookup: CDR1 SGHTA, CDR2 FQGTGA. Here the CDR3 DNA reads TGTGCCAGCAGCTCTCAAGGGGCCCCCTACACCGGGGAGCTGTTTTTT. This encodes CASSSQGAPYTGELFF. Full variable domain (remainder filled in from reference TRBV7-3 and TRBJ2-2): GAGVSQTPSNKVTEKGKYVELRCDPISGHTALYWYRQSLGQGPEFLIYFQGTGAADDSGLPNDRFFAVRPEGSVSTLKIQRTERGDSAVYLCASSSQGAPYTGELFFGEGSRLTVL.

The chain links TRBV19 to TRBJ1-5; D perhaps matches TRBD1 (5 bases). The germline V gene has CDR1 LNHDA and CDR2 SQIVND (reference sequence). The V end lost 7 bases, the J end lost 7 bases, and 17 bases lay between the germline ends. This CDR3 is 14 amino acids long. The CDR3 DNA reads TGTGCCAGTACCCTCCGGGGGGGTAGCCAGCCCCAGCATTTT. This gives the protein CASTLRGGSQPQHF.

This clone was counted only a few times. This chain links TRBV15 with TRBJ2-7; TRBD1 matches 8 bases. V gave up 6 bases and J gave up 7 bases; unmatched junction bases: 8. Germline loops: CDR1 LNHNV, CDR2 YYDKDF (reference sequence). The CDR3 runs to 13 residues. The DNA of the CDR3 is TGTGCCACCAGTAGGGACAGGTCTAGAGAGCAGTACTTC. Its protein is CATSRDRSREQYF.

There are a few counts of this clone. The chain links TRBV28 to TRBJ2-1, with 11 bases lining up with TRBD1. Per germline, CDR1 MDHEN and CDR2 SYDVKM. The J segment lost 2 bases and the V segment lost 4 bases, leaving 4 bases of the junction unmatched. There are 16 residues in the CDR3. This CDR3 is CASSSDRGHAYNEQFF. The DNA for the CDR3 is TGTGCCAGCAGTTCGGACAGGGGGCATGCCTACAATGAGCAGTTCTTC.

The chain carries TRBV18 and TRBJ2-7; D is undetermined. Trimming removed 1 base at V and 3 bases at J, with 7 bases between. Germline V gene sequence: CDR1 KGHSH, CDR2 LQKENI. The CDR3 is 13 amino acids. CDR3 loop: CASSPQQNYEQYF. CDR3 DNA: TGTGCCAGCTCACCACAACAAAACTACGAGCAGTACTTC.

This clone was counted between two and nine times. The chain couples TRBV4-1 to TRBJ1-5; TRBD1 is a possible D gene (5 bases). The CDR3 loop spans 16 amino acids. The V end lost 2 bases, the J end lost 5 bases, and 16 bases lay between the germline ends. Germline V gene data show CDR1 as MGHRA and CDR2 as YSYEKL. The CDR3 spells CASSQKAWQGDQPQHF. CDR3 nucleotides: TGCGCCAGCAGCCAAAAGGCATGGCAGGGCGATCAGCCCCAGCATTTT.

This clone was observed a few times. The V gene is TRBV5-6, the J gene TRBJ2-7, with a tentative D call TRBD1 (5 bases). Trimming left V 1 base short and J 7 bases short, with 9 bases between. There are 12 residues in the CDR3. Per the germline V gene, CDR1 is SGHDT and CDR2 is YYEEEE. CDR3 nucleotide sequence: TGTGCCAGCAGCTTGCTGGGGCTAGAGCAGTACTTC. This encodes CASSLLGLEQYF.

V usage is TRBV20-1 and J usage is TRBJ1-2; no definite D call. CDR1 is DFQATT, CDR2 SNEGSKA, per germline (reference sequence). The ends were cut back, 3 bases at V and 2 bases at J, with 16 bases in the middle. CDR3 length: 15 amino acids. CDR3 sequence: CSASTISPRNYGYTF. CDR3 DNA sequence: TGCAGTGCTAGTACCATCTCGCCTCGGAACTATGGCTACACCTTC.

CDR3 residues: CSARGGQPQHF. Written as DNA, the CDR3 is TGCAGTGCTAGAGGCGGGCAGCCCCAGCATTTT. The chain recombines TRBV20-1 with TRBJ1-5; no clear D gene. Germline V gene lookup returns CDR1 DFQATT and CDR2 SNEGSKA (reference sequence). The CDR3 contains 11 residues. Trimming took off 1 base at V and 7 bases at J, with 5 bases between the two ends.

V usage is TRBV19 and J usage is TRBJ2-3; 7 nucleotides match TRBD1. The CDR3 length is 15 residues. Germline CDR1 is LNHDA and CDR2 is SQIVND (reference sequence). V lost 3 bases and J lost 2; bases outside the gene matches: 5. The CDR3 protein is CASSIGDRVTDTQYF. The CDR3 DNA reads TGTGCCAGTAGTATTGGTGACAGGGTCACAGATACGCAGTATTTT.

This clone was recorded a few times. The chain uses TRBV15 and TRBJ2-2, with D perhaps TRBD2 (6 bases). Germline CDR1 and CDR2: LNHNV and YYDKDF (reference sequence). The CDR3 sequence is 14 residues long. The V end lost 4 bases, the J end lost 7 bases, and 13 bases lay between the germline ends. The DNA of the CDR3 is TGTGCCACCAGCATTCGGCGGGAAGGCGGGGAGCTGTTTTTT. It encodes CATSIRREGGELFF.